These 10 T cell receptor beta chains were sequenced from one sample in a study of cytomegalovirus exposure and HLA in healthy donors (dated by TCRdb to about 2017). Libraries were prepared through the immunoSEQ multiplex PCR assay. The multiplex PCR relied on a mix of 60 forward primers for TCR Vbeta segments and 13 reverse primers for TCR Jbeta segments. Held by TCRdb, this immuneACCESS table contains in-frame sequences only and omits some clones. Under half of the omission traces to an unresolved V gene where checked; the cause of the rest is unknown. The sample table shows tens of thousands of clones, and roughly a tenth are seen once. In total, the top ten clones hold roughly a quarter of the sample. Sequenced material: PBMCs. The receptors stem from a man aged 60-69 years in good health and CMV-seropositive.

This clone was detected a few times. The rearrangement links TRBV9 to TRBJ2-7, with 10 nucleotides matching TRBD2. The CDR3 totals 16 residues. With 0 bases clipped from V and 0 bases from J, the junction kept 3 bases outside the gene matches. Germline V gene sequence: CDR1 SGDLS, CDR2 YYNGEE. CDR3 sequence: CASSVGTSGPSYEQYF. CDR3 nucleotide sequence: TGTGCCAGCAGCGTAGGGACTAGCGGTCCCTCCTACGAGCAGTACTTC. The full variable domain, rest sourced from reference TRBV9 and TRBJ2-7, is DSGVTQTPKHLITATGQRVTLRCSPRSGDLSVYWYQQSLDQGLQFLIQYYNGEERAKGNILERFSAQQFPDLHSELNLSSLELGDSALYFCASSVGTSGPSYEQYFGPGTRLTVT.

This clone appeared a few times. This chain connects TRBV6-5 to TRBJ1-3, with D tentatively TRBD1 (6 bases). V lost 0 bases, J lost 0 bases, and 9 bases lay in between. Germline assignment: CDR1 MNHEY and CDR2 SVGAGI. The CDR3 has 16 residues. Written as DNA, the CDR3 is TGTGCCAGCAGTTACTCCAGGGGTAACTCTGGAAACACCATATATTTT. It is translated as CASSYSRGNSGNTIYF.

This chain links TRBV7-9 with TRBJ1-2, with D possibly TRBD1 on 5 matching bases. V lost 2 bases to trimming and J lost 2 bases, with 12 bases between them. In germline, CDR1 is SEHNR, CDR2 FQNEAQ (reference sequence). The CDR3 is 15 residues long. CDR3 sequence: CASSLKEGPNYGYTF. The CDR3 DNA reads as TGTGCCAGCAGCTTAAAGGAGGGGCCGAACTATGGCTACACCTTC.

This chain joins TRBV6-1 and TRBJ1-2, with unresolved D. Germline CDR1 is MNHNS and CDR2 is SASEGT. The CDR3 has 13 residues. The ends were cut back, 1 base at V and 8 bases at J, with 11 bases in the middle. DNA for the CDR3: TGTGCCAGCAGTGAAGGAGGGTTCTACGGCTACACCTTC. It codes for CASSEGGFYGYTF.

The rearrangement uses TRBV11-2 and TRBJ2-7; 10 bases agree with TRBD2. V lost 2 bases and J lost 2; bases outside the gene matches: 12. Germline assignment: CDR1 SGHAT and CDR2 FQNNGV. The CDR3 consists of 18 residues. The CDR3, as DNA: TGTGCCAGCAGCTTACTCCGAGAGGCTCTAGCGGGAGCCTACGAGCAGTACTTC. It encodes CASSLLREALAGAYEQYF.

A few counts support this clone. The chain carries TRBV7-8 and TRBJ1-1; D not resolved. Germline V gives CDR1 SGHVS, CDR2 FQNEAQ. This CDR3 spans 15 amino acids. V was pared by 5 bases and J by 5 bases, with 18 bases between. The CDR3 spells CASSPRGRSETEAFF. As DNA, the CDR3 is TGTGCCAGCAGCCCCCGGGGAAGGTCGGAAACTGAAGCTTTCTTT.

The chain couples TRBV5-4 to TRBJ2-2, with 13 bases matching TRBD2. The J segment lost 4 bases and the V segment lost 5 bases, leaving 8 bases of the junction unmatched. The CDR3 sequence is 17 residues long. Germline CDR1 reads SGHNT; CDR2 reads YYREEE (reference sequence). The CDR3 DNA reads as TGTGCCAGCAGTCCCGGGACTAGCGGGGTCGGCACCGGGGAGCTGTTTTTT. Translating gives CASSPGTSGVGTGELFF.

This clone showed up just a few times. Here the CDR3 reads CASKEGQVNQPQHF. CDR3 DNA: TGTGCCAGCAAGGAGGGACAGGTCAATCAGCCCCAGCATTTT. This chain connects TRBV6-5 to TRBJ1-5; 8 nucleotides align to TRBD1. This CDR3 region has 14 residues. Germline CDR1 reads MNHEY; CDR2 reads SVGAGI. Losses at the gene ends were 7 bases for V and 3 bases for J; bases not matched to a gene: 5.

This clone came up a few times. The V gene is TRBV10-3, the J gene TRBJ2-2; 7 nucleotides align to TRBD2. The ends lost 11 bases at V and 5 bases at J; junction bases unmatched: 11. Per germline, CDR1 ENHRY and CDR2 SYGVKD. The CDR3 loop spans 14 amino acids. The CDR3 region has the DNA TGTGCCCTAAGCGGGGAAGGGGCTACCGGGGAGCTGTTTTTT. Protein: CALSGEGATGELFF.

CDR3 in DNA: TGTGCCAGCAGGTCTCTAGGACAGGGTCGGTGGCCCCAGCATTTT. This translates into CASRSLGQGRWPQHF. The chain employs TRBV27 and TRBJ1-5, with TRBD1 identical over 8 bases. Germline assignment: CDR1 MNHEY and CDR2 SMNVEV (reference sequence). The CDR3 has 15 residues. J was trimmed by 9 bases and V by 6 bases; bases with no gene match: 13.